This T cell receptor beta chain appears in the sequencing data of a study of shared clonotypes between healthy human individuals. Overall study results and limits: A small donor pool kept down the genetic and exposure-history diversity that was represented.

Clones were sequenced by immunoSEQ multiplex PCR, and TCRdb holds only the in-frame ones, with some missing. The sample includes roughly 380,000 clones, 96% of them seen just once. As regards this clone: Its antigen is undetermined.

The CDR3 is 15 residues long. V dropped 1 base and J dropped 3 bases, with 14 bases sitting between them. Germline V CDR1 and CDR2: SGHRS, YFSETQ. The sequenced sample was memory CD8+ T cells sorted from blood. The subset here: CD45RO+ cells pooled with CCR7-negative TemRA cells. J is TRBJ2-7 and V is TRBV5-1; a weak D match, TRBD2 (6 bases). The sequence derives from a man aged 25 to 40 in good health. CDR3 amino acids: CASSLSSGVGYEQYF. The DNA of the CDR3 is TGCGCCAGCAGCTTGAGTTCGGGAGTGGGCTACGAGCAGTACTTC.